These T cell receptor beta chains were read from a single sample in a study of beta chain features in type 1 diabetes. The repertoire was sequenced with immunoSEQ multiplex PCR; TCRdb's copy has only in-frame clones and lacks some. The sample includes hundreds of thousands of clones, 10% to 15% of them seen just once. What was sequenced was naive CD4+ T cells from blood. The receptor set was obtained from a man between 18 and 35 years old with type 1 diabetes. Both conserved end residues are part of each CDR3. Fields, in order: J gene, D gene, V gene, clone size, CDR3 protein, CDR3 DNA. The D gene is left open where the match is weak. Clone size is not always given. Where it is, it says once, few, many or a class for expanded clones.

j_gene: TRBJ1-2; d_gene: .; v_gene: TRBV25-1; abundance: few; CDR3aa: CASRPDSPYGYTF; CDR3nt: TGTGCCAGCAGGCCTGACAGCCCCTATGGCTACACCTTC
j_gene: TRBJ2-6; d_gene: .; v_gene: TRBV5-6; abundance: few; CDR3aa: CASSLRSGANVLTF; CDR3nt: TGTGCCAGCAGCTTGAGATCTGGGGCCAACGTCCTGACTTTC
j_gene: TRBJ2-2; d_gene: .; v_gene: TRBV9; abundance: few; CDR3aa: CASSVPGDTGELFF; CDR3nt: TGTGCCAGCAGCGTCCCGGGCGACACCGGGGAGCTGTTTTTT
j_gene: TRBJ2-5; d_gene: TRBD1; v_gene: TRBV7-9; abundance: few; CDR3aa: CASSLIEGQGQETQYF; CDR3nt: TGTGCCAGCAGCTTAATCGAGGGACAGGGCCAAGAGACCCAGTACTTC
j_gene: TRBJ1-4; d_gene: .; v_gene: TRBV9; abundance: .; CDR3aa: CASSATPQAYEKLFF; CDR3nt: TGTGCCAGCAGCGCCACCCCCCAGGCTTACGAAAAACTGTTTTTT
j_gene: TRBJ1-1; d_gene: .; v_gene: TRBV6-1; abundance: .; CDR3aa: CASSERAGANTEAFF; CDR3nt: TGTGCCAGCAGTGAGAGGGCAGGGGCGAACACTGAAGCTTTCTTT
j_gene: TRBJ2-2; d_gene: .; v_gene: TRBV28; abundance: .; CDR3aa: CASSLYNPGRRAAGELFF; CDR3nt: TGTGCCAGCAGCCTCTACAACCCGGGGCGGAGGGCAGCCGGGGAGCTGTTTTTT
j_gene: TRBJ2-7; d_gene: .; v_gene: TRBV2; abundance: .; CDR3aa: CASSEAGPAYEQYF; CDR3nt: TGTGCCAGCAGTGAAGCGGGACCAGCCTACGAGCAGTACTTC
j_gene: TRBJ2-4; d_gene: TRBD2; v_gene: TRBV7-2; abundance: .; CDR3aa: CASTSSGTLKNIQYF; CDR3nt: TGTGCCAGCACCTCAAGCGGGACTCTTAAAAACATTCAGTACTTC
j_gene: TRBJ2-1; d_gene: .; v_gene: TRBV30; abundance: few; CDR3aa: CAGAVEEQFF; CDR3nt: TGTGCCGGGGCGGTGGAGGAGCAGTTCTTC
j_gene: TRBJ1-3; d_gene: .; v_gene: TRBV30; abundance: .; CDR3aa: CAWSVGGSGNTIYF; CDR3nt: TGTGCCTGGAGTGTAGGAGGTTCTGGAAACACCATATATTTT
j_gene: TRBJ2-5; d_gene: .; v_gene: TRBV11-2; abundance: few; CDR3aa: CASSLTGIQETQYF; CDR3nt: TGTGCCAGCAGCCTGACGGGGATACAAGAGACCCAGTACTTC
j_gene: TRBJ2-7; d_gene: TRBD2; v_gene: TRBV7-8; abundance: .; CDR3aa: CATTERRGAYEQYF; CDR3nt: TGTGCCACCACGGAGCGTCGGGGGGCCTACGAGCAGTACTTC
j_gene: TRBJ1-2; d_gene: .; v_gene: TRBV4-1; abundance: .; CDR3aa: CASSPEVGGYTF; CDR3nt: TGCGCCAGCAGCCCCGAGGTCGGTGGCTACACCTTC
j_gene: TRBJ2-7; d_gene: .; v_gene: TRBV23-1; abundance: .; CDR3aa: CASGPRDLYYEQYF; CDR3nt: TGCGCCAGCGGCCCCCGGGACTTATACTACGAGCAGTACTTC
j_gene: TRBJ2-1; d_gene: .; v_gene: TRBV11-3; abundance: .; CDR3aa: CASSLSGTSNEQFF; CDR3nt: TGTGCCAGCAGCTTAAGTGGCACATCCAATGAGCAGTTCTTC
j_gene: TRBJ2-7; d_gene: TRBD2; v_gene: TRBV15; abundance: few; CDR3aa: CATSRDWGTTAYEQYF; CDR3nt: TGTGCCACCAGCAGAGATTGGGGGACTACTGCCTACGAGCAGTACTTC
j_gene: TRBJ2-1; d_gene: .; v_gene: TRBV19; abundance: .; CDR3aa: CASNPWGLQYNEQFF; CDR3nt: TGTGCCAGTAACCCTTGGGGCTTACAGTACAATGAGCAGTTCTTC
j_gene: TRBJ1-2; d_gene: .; v_gene: TRBV28; abundance: few; CDR3aa: CASSPPGGEYTF; CDR3nt: TGTGCCAGCAGTCCTCCGGGGGGAGAATACACCTTC
j_gene: TRBJ1-3; d_gene: .; v_gene: TRBV7-9; abundance: .; CDR3aa: CASSLEGSSGNTIYF; CDR3nt: TGTGCCAGCAGCTTAGAGGGGTCCTCTGGAAACACCATATATTTT